This TCR beta chain is from a study of response to subunit inactivated influenza vaccine. Overall study findings and caveats: Each seasonal influenza vaccination, the authors suggested, recruits few new T cells.

This CDR3 has 13 residues. Germline CDR1 and CDR2: SGHTA and FQGTGA. The junction had 3 bases not matched to a gene; V was cut back by 6 bases and J by 3 bases. The table lists this clonotype with a few counts. As yet, its antigen is unknown. TCRdb called the RT-PCR reads again in MiXCR, with one record for every CDR3 protein. The sample lists about 650,000 distinct CDR3 sequences, 14% occurring once. The rearrangement joins TRBV7-3 to TRBJ2-5; 8 bases match TRBD1. The specimen comprised PBMCs from blood, sampled about 14 days before vaccination. This receptor was obtained from a man in his fifties who received an inactivated influenza vaccine. The CDR3 bases are TGTGCCAGCAGTTCGGGACAGGAAGAGACCCAGTACTTC. Protein sequence: CASSSGQEETQYF.